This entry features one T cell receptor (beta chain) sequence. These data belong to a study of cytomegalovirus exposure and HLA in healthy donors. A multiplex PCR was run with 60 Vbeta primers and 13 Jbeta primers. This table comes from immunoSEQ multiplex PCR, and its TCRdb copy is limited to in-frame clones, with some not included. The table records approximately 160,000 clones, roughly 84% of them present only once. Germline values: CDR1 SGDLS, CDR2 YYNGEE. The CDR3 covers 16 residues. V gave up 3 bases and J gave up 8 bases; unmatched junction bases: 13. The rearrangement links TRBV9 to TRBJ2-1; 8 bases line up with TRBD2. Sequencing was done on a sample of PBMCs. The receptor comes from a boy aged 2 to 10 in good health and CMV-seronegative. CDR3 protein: CASSATLSGSKDEQFF. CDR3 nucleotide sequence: TGTGCCAGCAGCGCCACGCTCAGCGGGAGTAAGGATGAGCAGTTCTTC. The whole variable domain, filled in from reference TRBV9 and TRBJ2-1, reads DSGVTQTPKHLITATGQRVTLRCSPRSGDLSVYWYQQSLDQGLQFLIQYYNGEERAKGNILERFSAQQFPDLHSELNLSSLELGDSALYFCASSATLSGSKDEQFFGPGTRLTVL.